Reported below is one T cell receptor beta chain. The sample originates from a study of post-analysis software for immune sequencing data. The authors incorporated unique molecular identifiers into the TCR beta cDNA libraries. T cells, roughly 0.9 to 11 million of them, yielded 500,000 or so cDNA molecules. TCRdb redid the calling of the PCR reads with MiXCR, one entry per CDR3 protein. Seen here are roughly 800,000 distinct CDR3 sequences, about 53% observed once, and the top ten hold approximately 4.3%. Material for sequencing was blood. The sequence derives from a girl aged 5-17 years with multiple sclerosis.

CDR3 in amino acids: CSASGDYNEQFF. The CDR3 bases are TGCAGTGCTAGCGGGGATTACAATGAGCAGTTCTTC. V and J are TRBV20-1 and TRBJ2-1, with D possibly being TRBD2 (5 bases). Germline values: CDR1 DFQATT, CDR2 SNEGSKA (reference sequence). The V end was cut by 3 bases, the J end by 4 bases, with 7 bases between. CDR3 size: 12 residues.